This T cell receptor delta chain was obtained from a study of γδ T cells in repeated Plasmodium falciparum infection. This CDR3 has 17 residues. Germline lookup yields CDR1 TSWWSYY and CDR2 QGS. The trim removed 2 bases at V and 6 bases at J, leaving 15 bases unmatched. The table lists this clone with many counts. TCRdb fed the multiplex PCR reads to CATT. Among tens of thousands of delta-chain clones listed, around 1.7% were seen once. Gammadelta T cells were flow-sorted from PBMC into Vgamma9/Vdelta2+ and Vdelta2-negative populations for bulk analysis. The specimen was gamma-delta T cells from blood. The TCR originated in a pool of human donors (malaria-infected and uninfected, not separated). The chain employs TRDV1 and TRDJ1; 7 positions match TRDD3. This CDR3 is CALGEIPPYRGINKLIF. In nucleotides, the CDR3 is TGTGCTCTTGGGGAAATCCCCCCCTACAGGGGGATTAATAAACTCATCTTT.